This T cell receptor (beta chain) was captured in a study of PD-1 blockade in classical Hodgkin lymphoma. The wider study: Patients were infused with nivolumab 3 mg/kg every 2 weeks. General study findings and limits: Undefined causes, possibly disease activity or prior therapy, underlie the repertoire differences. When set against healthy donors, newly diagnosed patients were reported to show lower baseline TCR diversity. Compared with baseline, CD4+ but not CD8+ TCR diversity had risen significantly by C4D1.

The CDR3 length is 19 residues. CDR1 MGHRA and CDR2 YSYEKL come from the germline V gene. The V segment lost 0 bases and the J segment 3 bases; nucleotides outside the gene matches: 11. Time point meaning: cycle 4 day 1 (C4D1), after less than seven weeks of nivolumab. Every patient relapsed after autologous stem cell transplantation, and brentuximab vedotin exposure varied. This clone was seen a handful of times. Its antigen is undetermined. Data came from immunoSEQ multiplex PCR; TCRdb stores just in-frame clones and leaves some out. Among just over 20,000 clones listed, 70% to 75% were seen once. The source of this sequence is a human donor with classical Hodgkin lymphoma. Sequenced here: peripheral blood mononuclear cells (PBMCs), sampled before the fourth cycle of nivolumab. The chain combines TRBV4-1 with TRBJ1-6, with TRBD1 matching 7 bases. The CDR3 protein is CASSQDSTTGEFYNSPLHF. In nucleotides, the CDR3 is TGCGCCAGCAGCCAAGACTCTACCACAGGGGAATTCTATAATTCACCCCTCCACTTT.